The 20 T cell receptor beta chains below were found in one sample sequenced in a study of cytomegalovirus exposure and HLA in healthy donors. The primer mix had 60 Vbeta and 13 Jbeta primers. TCRdb's copy holds only in-frame clones and misses some; the assay was immunoSEQ multiplex PCR. The sample has around 150,000 clones, 60% to 80% seen once; the top ten hold about 1.3%. The source material was PBMCs. The receptor set was obtained from a male donor in good health and CMV-seronegative.

The J gene is TRBJ2-1, the V gene TRBV5-4, with 9 bases fitting TRBD1. Unmatched junction bases numbered 8, after V lost 3 bases and J lost 7 bases. This CDR3 spans 15 amino acids. From germline, CDR1 is SGHNT and CDR2 YYREEE (reference sequence). The CDR3 reads CASSSSGTGWNEQFF. The CDR3 DNA reads TGTGCCAGCAGCTCCTCCGGGACAGGGTGGAATGAGCAGTTCTTC.

The V gene is TRBV19, the J gene TRBJ2-2, with 10 positions matching TRBD2. There are 18 residues in the CDR3. CDR1 and CDR2 (germline): LNHDA, SQIVND (reference sequence). Unmatched junction bases numbered 9, after V lost 4 bases and J lost 1 base. The CDR3 sequence: CASSTGLARGKNTGELFF. CDR3 nucleotide sequence: TGTGCCAGTAGTACGGGACTAGCGCGGGGAAAGAACACCGGGGAGCTGTTTTTT. Full variable domain (remainder filled in from reference TRBV19 and TRBJ2-2): DGGITQSPKYLFRKEGQNVTLSCEQNLNHDAMYWYRQDPGQGLRLIYYSQIVNDFQKGDIAEGYSVSREKKESFPLTVTSAQKNPTAFYLCASSTGLARGKNTGELFFGEGSRLTVL.

The rearrangement joins TRBV5-4 to TRBJ2-1, with 9 bases aligning to TRBD1. The CDR3 totals 18 residues. Germline-derived CDR1 and CDR2 are SGHNT and YYREEE (reference sequence). The ends lost 4 bases at V and 0 bases at J; junction bases unmatched: 11. In DNA form, the CDR3 reads TGTGCCAGCAGCCCGGGACAGGGTTACCGTAGCTCCTACAATGAGCAGTTCTTC. Its protein product is CASSPGQGYRSSYNEQFF.

This clone has just one count. The chain couples TRBV28 to TRBJ2-1; 9 nucleotides line up with TRBD1. Germline V gene lookup returns CDR1 MDHEN and CDR2 SYDVKM. CDR3 length equals 16 residues. Trimming at V came to 1 base and at J to 6 bases, leaving 7 bases not matched to a gene. The CDR3: CASSLYGTGSLNEQFF. Written as DNA, the CDR3 is TGTGCCAGCAGTTTATATGGGACAGGGTCGCTCAATGAGCAGTTCTTC.

The rearrangement links TRBV14 to TRBJ2-7; 9 bases line up with TRBD2. Germline values: CDR1 SGHDN, CDR2 FVKESK. The trim removed 0 bases at V and 3 bases at J, leaving 9 bases unmatched. The CDR3 totals 17 residues. The CDR3 region has the DNA TGTGCCAGCAGCCAAGACCTCGGAGCGGGAGGTTACTACGAGCAGTACTTC. Protein sequence: CASSQDLGAGGYYEQYF.

The CDR3 coding sequence is TGTGCCAGCGGCTCCGGGACAGGGATCTATGGCTACACCTTC. This encodes CASGSGTGIYGYTF. The V and J genes are TRBV6-1 and TRBJ1-2; TRBD1 aligns across 9 bases. This CDR3 contains 14 residues. Per the germline V gene, CDR1 is MNHNS and CDR2 is SASEGT. V was pared by 8 bases and J by 4 bases, with 8 bases of the junction left unmatched.

In this sample, this clone turned up a few times. This sequence joins TRBV11-2 and TRBJ1-2, with D possibly TRBD1 on 6 matching bases. The V gene's germline CDR1 is SGHAT and CDR2 FQNNGV. V lost 0 bases and J lost 3, with 11 bases in between. This CDR3 has 15 residues. DNA for the CDR3: TGTGCCAGCAGCTTAGAGGGGGCGGCCGACTATGGCTACACCTTC. Residues: CASSLEGAADYGYTF.

The J gene is TRBJ1-1, the V gene TRBV7-2; D unclear. Germline V gene data show CDR1 as SGHTA and CDR2 as FQGNSA. The CDR3 runs 14 residues. V gave up 1 base and J gave up 1 base, with 7 bases separating them. The CDR3 loop is CASSLEAGNTEAFF. The CDR3 DNA follows: TGTGCCAGCAGCTTAGAAGCAGGGAACACTGAAGCTTTCTTT.

The chain links TRBV28 to TRBJ1-2; 7 bases are shared with TRBD1. The germline V gene encodes CDR1 MDHEN and CDR2 SYDVKM. The J segment lost 4 bases and the V segment lost 3 bases, leaving 5 bases of the junction unmatched. This CDR3 comprises 14 residues. CDR3 residues: CASSLLGTAYGYTF. CDR3 nucleotide sequence: TGTGCCAGCAGTTTGTTGGGGACAGCCTATGGCTACACCTTC.

This chain links TRBV5-1 with TRBJ2-2; the match to TRBD1 covers 9 bases. Losses at the gene ends were 4 bases for V and 3 bases for J; bases not matched to a gene: 4. The germline V gene encodes CDR1 SGHRS and CDR2 YFSETQ. The CDR3 sequence is 15 residues long. The CDR3 nucleotides are TGCGCCAGCAGCCCACGGACAGGGGACACCGGGGAGCTGTTTTTT. It translates to CASSPRTGDTGELFF.

The rearrangement uses TRBV5-1 and TRBJ2-3; no clear D. Germline assignment: CDR1 SGHRS and CDR2 YFSETQ. This CDR3 comprises 15 residues. Trimming removed 0 bases at V and 0 bases at J, with 8 bases between. CDR3: CASSLAGASTDTQYF. The CDR3 DNA is TGCGCCAGCAGCTTGGCCGGTGCTAGCACAGATACGCAGTATTTT.

This clone was recorded once. The V and J genes are TRBV12-5 and TRBJ1-2; D is ambiguous. Germline V lookup: CDR1 LGHNT, CDR2 FRNRAP. The CDR3 runs 13 residues. V was shortened by 2 bases and J by 3 bases, with 7 bases between the two germline ends. Written as DNA, the CDR3 is TGTGCTAGTGGTTTGTCGTCCTACTATGGCTACACCTTC. It is translated as CASGLSSYYGYTF. Based on the CDR3 plus reference TRBV12-5 and TRBJ1-2, the full variable domain is DARVTQTPRHKVTEMGQEVTMRCQPILGHNTVFWYRQTMMQGLELLAYFRNRAPLDDSGMPKDRFSAEMPDATLATLKIQPSEPRDSAVYFCASGLSSYYGYTFGSGTRLTVV.

This clone appeared a few times. The rearrangement uses TRBV7-6 and TRBJ1-6, with D perhaps TRBD1 (5 bases). The CDR3 consists of 13 residues. Germline V CDR1 and CDR2: SGHVS, FNYEAQ. V was cut by 5 bases and J by 7 bases, with 9 bases left in between. The CDR3 coding sequence is TGTGCCAGCAGCCCTGGGGGGAATTCACCCCTCCACTTT. Protein product: CASSPGGNSPLHF.

The rearrangement links TRBV5-1 to TRBJ1-3; 7 bases line up with TRBD1. Germline trimming cut 0 bases from V and 6 bases from J; bases unmatched to any gene: 6. This CDR3 spans 15 amino acids. CDR1 is SGHRS, CDR2 YFSETQ, per germline. CDR3 in amino acids: CASSLETGVENTIYF. The DNA for the CDR3 is TGCGCCAGCAGCTTGGAAACAGGGGTGGAAAACACCATATATTTT. The whole variable domain, filled in from reference TRBV5-1 and TRBJ1-3, reads KAGVTQTPRYLIKTRGQQVTLSCSPISGHRSVSWYQQTPGQGLQFLFEYFSETQRNKGNFPGRFSGRQFSNSRSEMNVSTLELGDSALYLCASSLETGVENTIYFGEGSWLTVV.

This chain joins TRBV12-5 and TRBJ2-3; TRBD2 agrees at 9 bases. J was trimmed by 5 bases and V by 5 bases; bases with no gene match: 11. This CDR3 region has 16 residues. The V gene's germline CDR1 is LGHNT and CDR2 FRNRAP. CDR3 protein: CASGPSGGGARDTQYF. For the CDR3, the DNA is TGTGCTAGTGGTCCCTCTGGCGGGGGGGCTAGAGATACGCAGTATTTT.

The rearrangement joins TRBV30 to TRBJ2-7; 9 positions agree with TRBD2. V was pared by 2 bases and J by 2 bases, with 7 bases of the junction left unmatched. This CDR3 contains 15 residues. The germline V gene encodes CDR1 GTSNPN and CDR2 SVGIG (reference sequence). This chain's CDR3 is CAWSLAGHVTYEQYF. In DNA form, the CDR3 reads TGTGCCTGGAGTCTAGCGGGACATGTTACCTACGAGCAGTACTTC. Variable domain in full (rest from reference TRBV30 and TRBJ2-7): SQTIHQWPATLVQPVGSPLSLECTVEGTSNPNLYWYRQAAGRGLQLLFYSVGIGQISSEVPQNLSASRPQDRQFILSSKKLLLSDSGFYLCAWSLAGHVTYEQYFGPGTRLTVT.

This clone occurred once. The chain couples TRBV9 to TRBJ1-2; D unresolved. Germline V gene data show CDR1 as SGDLS and CDR2 as YYNGEE. The CDR3 covers 15 residues. V was pared by 0 bases and J by 7 bases, with 16 bases between. CDR3 bases: TGTGCCAGCAGCGTAGGAGCCAGTGCGGCGGTTGGCTACACCTTC. It encodes CASSVGASAAVGYTF.

The chain joins TRBV7-6 to TRBJ2-3, with 8 positions matching TRBD2. The germline V gene has CDR1 SGHVS and CDR2 FNYEAQ. The CDR3 length is 18 residues. With 1 base clipped from V and 2 bases from J, the junction kept 11 bases outside the gene matches. CDR3 DNA sequence: TGTGCCAGCAGCTTAGGTGGGGGCGGGGGGCCCGTCACAGATACGCAGTATTTT. Its protein product is CASSLGGGGGPVTDTQYF.

The count of this clone is one. J is TRBJ2-7 and V is TRBV13; D may be TRBD1 (7 bases). This CDR3 has 14 residues. Deletions cut 6 bases from V and 3 bases from J, with 15 bases between. Germline values: CDR1 PRHDT, CDR2 FYEKMQ (reference sequence). DNA for the CDR3: TGTGCCAGCAGGTCGGGCAGGGGGGTCTACGAGCAGTACTTC. Amino acid sequence: CASRSGRGVYEQYF.

The J gene is TRBJ2-1, the V gene TRBV15, with TRBD2 identical over 8 bases. This CDR3 spans 13 amino acids. J gave up 15 bases and V 0 bases, and 7 bases lay outside the gene matches. The germline V gene has CDR1 LNHNV and CDR2 YYDKDF (reference sequence). DNA of the CDR3: TGTGCCACCAGCAGAGATCGGGGGACTAGTCCGTTCTTC. Translation gives CATSRDRGTSPFF.